These T cell receptor beta chains were read from a single sample in a study of cytomegalovirus exposure and HLA in healthy donors. Method: immunoSEQ multiplex PCR; TCRdb's copy keeps in-frame clones and lacks some. The data show roughly 120,000 clones, about 91% seen once. The specimen sequenced was PBMCs. Every receptor here comes from a man younger than 35 in good health and CMV-seronegative. Each CDR3 is given with its conserved first and last residue. The D gene is left open where the match is weak. Rows give clone size only sometimes, using once, few, many, or a class for an expanded clone.

CDR3 DNA: TGTGCCAGCAGCCGCCAGGCATCAGGAAACACCATATATTTT
CDR3 protein: CASSRQASGNTIYF
J gene: TRBJ1-3
clone size: -
D gene: -
V gene: TRBV14

CDR3 DNA: TGTGCCAGCAGCTCGGGACTGTCGTATGGCTACACCTTC
CDR3 protein: CASSSGLSYGYTF
J gene: TRBJ1-2
clone size: -
D gene: -
V gene: TRBV7-9

CDR3 DNA: TGTGCCAGCAGTCGACATGCGTTAGAGACCCAGTACTTC
CDR3 protein: CASSRHALETQYF
J gene: TRBJ2-5
clone size: -
D gene: -
V gene: TRBV6-5

CDR3 DNA: TGTGCCAGCAGCTTGGGGACAGAAATCACCGGGGAGCTGTTTTTT
CDR3 protein: CASSLGTEITGELFF
J gene: TRBJ2-2
clone size: -
D gene: TRBD1
V gene: TRBV7-9

CDR3 DNA: TGTGCCATCCGCGACTCGGAACTCCTAGCGGGAGGAGCCCAAGAGACCCAGTACTTC
CDR3 protein: CAIRDSELLAGGAQETQYF
J gene: TRBJ2-5
clone size: -
D gene: TRBD2
V gene: TRBV10-3

CDR3 DNA: TGTGCCAGCAGCTTAGGGGCTAGCGGGGGGAATGAGCAGTTCTTC
CDR3 protein: CASSLGASGGNEQFF
J gene: TRBJ2-1
clone size: many
D gene: TRBD2
V gene: TRBV7-6

CDR3 DNA: TGTGCCAGCAGCTTACGACAGAGTAGAATGAACACTGAAGCTTTCTTT
CDR3 protein: CASSLRQSRMNTEAFF
J gene: TRBJ1-1
clone size: few
D gene: -
V gene: TRBV7-9

CDR3 DNA: TGTGCCAGCAGCTTGACTAGCGGGAGGAATGAGCAGTTCTTC
CDR3 protein: CASSLTSGRNEQFF
J gene: TRBJ2-1
clone size: -
D gene: TRBD2
V gene: TRBV5-4

CDR3 DNA: TGTGCCAGCGGGGGACAGGGTTACACCGGGGAGCTGTTTTTT
CDR3 protein: CASGGQGYTGELFF
J gene: TRBJ2-2
clone size: -
D gene: TRBD1
V gene: TRBV7-6

CDR3 DNA: TGTGCCAGCAGTGAGCGACTTTACAATGAGCAGTTCTTC
CDR3 protein: CASSERLYNEQFF
J gene: TRBJ2-1
clone size: -
D gene: -
V gene: TRBV2

CDR3 DNA: TGTGCCAGCACCCCGTCGGGGGGCTTGGGTTCACCCCTCCACTTT
CDR3 protein: CASTPSGGLGSPLHF
J gene: TRBJ1-6
clone size: -
D gene: -
V gene: TRBV6-5

CDR3 DNA: TGCAGCGTTGAGGGGGGGTGGCAAGAGACCCAGTACTTC
CDR3 protein: CSVEGGWQETQYF
J gene: TRBJ2-5
clone size: -
D gene: TRBD2
V gene: TRBV29-1

CDR3 DNA: TGTGCCAGCACTTCACATTGGGGGGAGGGAGAGACCCAGTACTTC
CDR3 protein: CASTSHWGEGETQYF
J gene: TRBJ2-5
clone size: -
D gene: TRBD2
V gene: TRBV6-5

CDR3 DNA: TGCAGCGCGGATAGGGGGACGGTCTATGGCTACACCTTC
CDR3 protein: CSADRGTVYGYTF
J gene: TRBJ1-2
clone size: -
D gene: -
V gene: TRBV29-1

CDR3 DNA: TGTGCCAGCAGCTCAAGTTTAGGACAGAGCTCCTACGAGCAGTACTTC
CDR3 protein: CASSSSLGQSSYEQYF
J gene: TRBJ2-7
clone size: -
D gene: -
V gene: TRBV11-2

CDR3 DNA: TGTGCCAGCAGCGAGGGAGTGGGGGAAAAACTGTTTTTT
CDR3 protein: CASSEGVGEKLFF
J gene: TRBJ1-4
clone size: once
D gene: -
V gene: TRBV7-9

CDR3 DNA: TGTGCCAGCAGTGAAGACCATTTGGGACTGGTATACAATGAGCAGTTCTTC
CDR3 protein: CASSEDHLGLVYNEQFF
J gene: TRBJ2-1
clone size: -
D gene: -
V gene: TRBV2

CDR3 DNA: TGTGCCAGCAGCTTATTTCGCACTGAAGCTTTCTTT
CDR3 protein: CASSLFRTEAFF
J gene: TRBJ1-1
clone size: -
D gene: -
V gene: TRBV11-2

CDR3 DNA: TGTGCCAGCTCAACAGGACAGGGGATGGGGTATGGCTACACCTTC
CDR3 protein: CASSTGQGMGYGYTF
J gene: TRBJ1-2
clone size: -
D gene: TRBD1
V gene: TRBV18

CDR3 DNA: TGTGCCAGCAGCCAACAGGGTTCGATCACTGAAGCTTTCTTT
CDR3 protein: CASSQQGSITEAFF
J gene: TRBJ1-1
clone size: -
D gene: -
V gene: TRBV7-6

CDR3 DNA: TGCGCCAGCAGCCGGAGGACAGGGTCAATGGTCTCTGGGGCCAACGTCCTGACTTTC
CDR3 protein: CASSRRTGSMVSGANVLTF
J gene: TRBJ2-6
clone size: -
D gene: TRBD1
V gene: TRBV4-3

CDR3 DNA: TGTGCCAGCAGCTTAAGTAGCTACGAGCAGTACTTC
CDR3 protein: CASSLSSYEQYF
J gene: TRBJ2-7
clone size: -
D gene: -
V gene: TRBV11-3

CDR3 DNA: TGTGCCAGCAGCTCGACAGCTCCTGGAAACACCATATATTTT
CDR3 protein: CASSSTAPGNTIYF
J gene: TRBJ1-3
clone size: -
D gene: -
V gene: TRBV5-5

CDR3 DNA: TGTGCCAGCAGTGAAACTGACTCGAACGACGAGCAGTACTTC
CDR3 protein: CASSETDSNDEQYF
J gene: TRBJ2-7
clone size: -
D gene: -
V gene: TRBV6-1

CDR3 DNA: TGTGCCAGCCAAGGGGTGGGCTTATCCAGAGAGACCCAGTACTTC
CDR3 protein: CASQGVGLSRETQYF
J gene: TRBJ2-5
clone size: -
D gene: -
V gene: TRBV6-5

CDR3 DNA: TGTGCCTGGAGTGTACATTCCGGATTATACAGGGCGTCAGAGCAGTACTTC
CDR3 protein: CAWSVHSGLYRASEQYF
J gene: TRBJ2-7
clone size: -
D gene: -
V gene: TRBV30

CDR3 DNA: TGTGCCAGCAGCCGGACAGAGACCACAGATACGCAGTATTTT
CDR3 protein: CASSRTETTDTQYF
J gene: TRBJ2-3
clone size: -
D gene: -
V gene: TRBV7-9

CDR3 DNA: TGCGCCAGCAGCTTGGCCGCGGGAGAGCAGTTCTTC
CDR3 protein: CASSLAAGEQFF
J gene: TRBJ2-1
clone size: -
D gene: -
V gene: TRBV5-1

CDR3 DNA: TGCGCCAGCAGCCAAGAGGAGACAGGGACTGGCTACACCTTC
CDR3 protein: CASSQEETGTGYTF
J gene: TRBJ1-2
clone size: once
D gene: TRBD1
V gene: TRBV4-1

CDR3 DNA: TGTGCCAGAAGCTTGACAGGGACGGGGACCGGGAAGGGCGAGCAGTACTTC
CDR3 protein: CARSLTGTGTGKGEQYF
J gene: TRBJ2-7
clone size: -
D gene: -
V gene: TRBV5-3

CDR3 DNA: TGTGCCAGCAGTTTCTCCGGGGGAGGCTACACCTTC
CDR3 protein: CASSFSGGGYTF
J gene: TRBJ1-2
clone size: -
D gene: -
V gene: TRBV28

CDR3 DNA: TGTGCCAGTAGTAGAGGGACAGGGGGGACCCCCGAGCAGTACTTC
CDR3 protein: CASSRGTGGTPEQYF
J gene: TRBJ2-7
clone size: -
D gene: TRBD1
V gene: TRBV19

CDR3 DNA: TGCGCCAGCAATGGGGGGAGGGTCACAGATACGCAGTATTTT
CDR3 protein: CASNGGRVTDTQYF
J gene: TRBJ2-3
clone size: -
D gene: TRBD2
V gene: TRBV5-1

CDR3 DNA: TGTGCCAGCAGCTCTCGGGGAGGGAATGCTTTCTTT
CDR3 protein: CASSSRGGNAFF
J gene: TRBJ1-1
clone size: -
D gene: -
V gene: TRBV7-6

CDR3 DNA: TGTGCCAGCAGCTCGGGGGGAGGGAACACTGAAGCTTTCTTT
CDR3 protein: CASSSGGGNTEAFF
J gene: TRBJ1-1
clone size: -
D gene: -
V gene: TRBV11-3

CDR3 DNA: TGTGCCAGCAGTGAAACGTACGGCGGGAGCTCAAGAGAGCAGTACTTC
CDR3 protein: CASSETYGGSSREQYF
J gene: TRBJ2-7
clone size: -
D gene: TRBD2
V gene: TRBV6-1

CDR3 DNA: TGTGCCAGCAGTTTTGAGCCACCAATAGCCAAAAACATTCAGTACTTC
CDR3 protein: CASSFEPPIAKNIQYF
J gene: TRBJ2-4
clone size: -
D gene: -
V gene: TRBV27

CDR3 DNA: TGTGCCTGGAGCGGGACAGGGAACACTGAAGCTTTCTTT
CDR3 protein: CAWSGTGNTEAFF
J gene: TRBJ1-1
clone size: -
D gene: TRBD1
V gene: TRBV30

CDR3 DNA: TGTGCCAGCAGCTCGTTAAGACTAGCGGGAGCGGCCACCGGGGAGCTGTTTTTT
CDR3 protein: CASSSLRLAGAATGELFF
J gene: TRBJ2-2
clone size: -
D gene: TRBD2
V gene: TRBV11-2

CDR3 DNA: TGTGCCAGCAGTTTAGGTATTGGCGGGGGACAAGAACGAGATACGCAGTATTTT
CDR3 protein: CASSLGIGGGQERDTQYF
J gene: TRBJ2-3
clone size: -
D gene: -
V gene: TRBV27

CDR3 DNA: TGCGCCAGCAGCTTGCTGCGACAGGGGGCCTATGAGCAGTTCTTC
CDR3 protein: CASSLLRQGAYEQFF
J gene: TRBJ2-1
clone size: once
D gene: TRBD1
V gene: TRBV5-1

CDR3 DNA: TGCGCCAGCAGCCAAGAGTGGACAGACACCGGGGAGCTGTTTTTT
CDR3 protein: CASSQEWTDTGELFF
J gene: TRBJ2-2
clone size: -
D gene: -
V gene: TRBV4-1

CDR3 DNA: TGTGCCAGCAGCGCGTCCTTGACAGGGACCTACGAGCAGTACTTC
CDR3 protein: CASSASLTGTYEQYF
J gene: TRBJ2-7
clone size: -
D gene: TRBD1
V gene: TRBV11-2

CDR3 DNA: TGCGCCAGCAGCTTGGAAAACCCAGCCTACGAGCAGTACTTC
CDR3 protein: CASSLENPAYEQYF
J gene: TRBJ2-7
clone size: -
D gene: -
V gene: TRBV5-1